This T cell receptor beta chain was captured in a study of T cell responses to AZD1222 COVID-19 vaccine. Findings and caveats of the study: Among spike-specific TCRs, nearly half reportedly target unmutated variant regions. Elevations in Spike-specific TCR breadth and depth followed administration of two AZD1222 doses.

TCRdb's table, derived via immunoSEQ multiplex PCR, lists solely in-frame clones and lacks some. The sample lists about 120,000 clones, less than 90% occurring once. Worth noting for this clone: No antigen is known for it.

The CDR3 has 15 amino acids. CDR1 SGHNT and CDR2 YENEEA come from the germline V gene. V was shortened by 1 base and J by 9 bases, with 16 bases between the two germline ends. This sequence originates from an adult in good health. V gene TRBV11-3 combines with J gene TRBJ2-1; D is perhaps TRBD2 (6 bases). The material was peripheral blood, obtained on day 0 of AZD1222 vaccination. CDR3 residues: CASSLVDAIGGEQFF. CDR3 DNA sequence: TGTGCCAGCAGCTTAGTCGACGCCATCGGGGGTGAGCAGTTCTTC.